These 7 T cell receptor beta chains share one sample of origin, sequenced in a study of shared clonotypes between healthy human individuals. Measured with immunoSEQ multiplex PCR; TCRdb has only the in-frame clones, and not every one. This table holds more than 2,000,000 clones, around 94% found once. Input material: naive CD4+ T cells sorted from blood. Subset here: CD45RA+ positively selected. The receptors come from a man in his late teens or twenties in good health.

This chain uses TRBV5-6 with TRBJ2-2; TRBD2 is a possible D gene (5 bases). The CDR3 consists of 13 residues. Germline assignment: CDR1 SGHDT and CDR2 YYEEEE. V gave up 6 bases and J gave up 8 bases, with 14 bases separating them. CDR3 region: CASTPVGRGELFF. CDR3 bases: TGTGCCAGCACCCCCGTGGGGAGAGGGGAGCTGTTTTTT.

This clone came up once. The chain uses TRBV6-5 and TRBJ2-1; D is possibly TRBD1 (6 bases). V dropped 6 bases and J dropped 6 bases, with 18 bases sitting between them. Germline V gives CDR1 MNHEY, CDR2 SVGAGI. This CDR3 region has 15 residues. The CDR3 DNA is TGTGCCAGCAGCTCAAGGGGGATAACGGGCAATGAGCAGTTCTTC. This codes for CASSSRGITGNEQFF.

V gene TRBV5-1 combines with J gene TRBJ1-2, with D possibly TRBD1 on 6 matching bases. V was trimmed by 0 bases and J by 4 bases, leaving 10 bases between them. Germline CDR1 reads SGHRS; CDR2 reads YFSETQ. This CDR3 has 14 amino acids. As DNA, the CDR3 is TGCGCCAGCAGCTTGGGACAGGTGGCCTATGGCTACACCTTC. Its translation is CASSLGQVAYGYTF.

In nucleotides, the CDR3 is TGTGCCAGTAGTATTCGGCGGCAAAGCGGGAGGGCGAACACCGGGGAGCTGTTTTTT. Protein: CASSIRRQSGRANTGELFF. The gene calls are TRBV19 and TRBJ2-2; 10 nucleotides agree with TRBD2. Germline V lookup: CDR1 LNHDA, CDR2 SQIVND (reference sequence). CDR3 size: 19 residues. J lost 0 bases, V lost 3 bases, and 10 bases had no gene match.

The chain has TRBV18 and TRBJ2-7; perhaps TRBD2 as D (6 bases). With 3 bases removed from V and 0 bases from J, the gap between germline ends came to 12 bases. The V gene's germline CDR1 is KGHSH and CDR2 LQKENI. The CDR3 runs to 15 residues. The CDR3 spells CASSPSGLSSYEQYF. Here the CDR3 DNA reads TGTGCCAGCTCACCGAGCGGGCTGAGCTCCTACGAGCAGTACTTC. Looking up the rest from reference TRBV18 and TRBJ2-7 gives the full variable domain: NAGVMQNPRHLVRRRGQEARLRCSPMKGHSHVYWYRQLPEEGLKFMVYLQKENIIDESGMPKERFSAEFPKEGPSILRIQQVVRGDSAAYFCASSPSGLSSYEQYFGPGTRLTVT.

The chain links TRBV19 to TRBJ1-3; D remains unclear. CDR1 LNHDA and CDR2 SQIVND come from the germline V gene (reference sequence). This CDR3 spans 16 amino acids. Trimming cost V 0 bases and J 0 bases, with 9 bases left between them. The CDR3 region is CASSIERAYSGNTIYF. DNA of the CDR3: TGTGCCAGTAGTATAGAGCGAGCCTACTCTGGAAACACCATATATTTT.

Comment on this clone: Other DNA sequences of this sample code for an identical CDR3. The chain couples TRBV2 to TRBJ1-5, with no clear D. The germline CDR1 and CDR2 sequences are SNHLY and FYNNEI. V was cut by 4 bases and J by 4 bases, with 5 bases left in between. This CDR3 is 12 amino acids long. CDR3 region: CASSGPNQPQHF. As DNA, the CDR3 is TGTGCCAGCAGTGGACCAAATCAGCCCCAGCATTTT.